Shown below are 20 T cell receptor beta chains from a single sample sequenced in a study of blood T cell repertoires in COVID-19. The protocol was immunoSEQ multiplex PCR, while the TCRdb copy is restricted to in-frame clones and leaves out a portion. The sample holds some 320,000 clones, 75% to 90% seen once. Sequenced: PBMCs or T cells enriched from blood (not recorded which). Receptors originate from a man aged 55-75 years who had recovered from COVID-19.

The chain links TRBV28 to TRBJ2-3; a weak D match, TRBD2 (6 bases). The CDR3 covers 16 residues. CDR1 is MDHEN, CDR2 SYDVKM, per germline. V was cut by 6 bases and J by 4 bases, with 20 bases left in between. The CDR3 bases are TGTGCCAGCAGGCCCACCGCGCGGGGTGGGGCAGATACGCAGTATTTT. Protein: CASRPTARGGADTQYF.

J is TRBJ1-2 and V is TRBV4-1; a weak D match, TRBD1 (5 bases). Germline V gene data show CDR1 as MGHRA and CDR2 as YSYEKL. The CDR3 runs to 16 residues. Trimming cost V 0 bases and J 4 bases, with 15 bases left between them. The CDR3 region has the DNA TGCGCCAGCAGCCAAGATGGGCCAGGGCTGCGCTATGGCTACACCTTC. Its translation: CASSQDGPGLRYGYTF.

The chain joins TRBV19 to TRBJ2-2; tentative D call: TRBD1 (6 bases). Germline-derived CDR1 and CDR2 are LNHDA and SQIVND (reference sequence). V was cut by 5 bases and J by 4 bases, with 14 bases left in between. The CDR3 covers 15 residues. The CDR3 is CASSGSQGSTGELFF. DNA of the CDR3: TGTGCCAGTAGTGGATCACAGGGTAGCACCGGGGAGCTGTTTTTT.

J is TRBJ2-7 and V is TRBV19; 11 nucleotides align to TRBD1. Germline trimming cut 7 bases from V and 2 bases from J; bases unmatched to any gene: 4. In germline, CDR1 is LNHDA, CDR2 SQIVND (reference sequence). CDR3 length: 14 amino acids. The CDR3 spells CASMRGQGAYEQYF. CDR3 DNA: TGTGCCAGTATGAGGGGACAGGGGGCCTACGAGCAGTACTTC.

V usage is TRBV28 and J usage is TRBJ1-1; maybe TRBD1 (5 bases). This CDR3 contains 15 residues. The germline gives CDR1 MDHEN, CDR2 SYDVKM. V was pared by 5 bases and J by 11 bases, with 24 bases between. In DNA form, the CDR3 reads TGTGCCAGCAGTCCGACTGTTCCGGGACTCTCCGGGGCTTTCTTT. Residues: CASSPTVPGLSGAFF.

V and J are TRBV5-4 and TRBJ2-1; 12 bases are a match to TRBD2. The V gene's germline CDR1 is SGHNT and CDR2 YYREEE (reference sequence). Trimming at V came to 6 bases and at J to 8 bases, leaving 12 bases not matched to a gene. CDR3 length equals 16 residues. CDR3 sequence (DNA): TGTGCCAGCACCCTAATGACTAGCGGGAGTGTTGATGAGCAGTTCTTC. Protein sequence: CASTLMTSGSVDEQFF.

This clone was seen a single time. This rearrangement joins TRBV27 to TRBJ2-7; D gene unclear. The V end lost 3 bases, the J end lost 0 bases, and 6 bases lay between the germline ends. The CDR3 has 13 residues. Germline V lookup: CDR1 MNHEY, CDR2 SMNVEV (reference sequence). Here the CDR3 DNA reads TGTGCCAGCAGTTTTCGGAGCTCCTACGAGCAGTACTTC. Its protein is CASSFRSSYEQYF.

The gene calls are TRBV28 and TRBJ1-5; possible D gene TRBD1, 5 bases. With 2 bases removed from V and 5 bases from J, the gap between germline ends came to 13 bases. Germline V gene lookup returns CDR1 MDHEN and CDR2 SYDVKM. The length of the CDR3 is 15 residues. The CDR3 loop reads CASSLTDRTDQPQHF. The CDR3 bases are TGTGCCAGCAGTTTAACCGACAGAACTGATCAGCCCCAGCATTTT.

The V call is TRBV4-3, the J call TRBJ2-1; 13 bases line up with TRBD2. The junction had 7 bases not matched to a gene; V was cut back by 0 bases and J by 8 bases. In germline, CDR1 is LGHNA, CDR2 YSLEER. The CDR3 is 17 residues long. In DNA, the CDR3 is TGCGCCAGCAGCCAAGATAGCGGGACTAGCGGGATCTATGAGCAGTTCTTC. This codes for CASSQDSGTSGIYEQFF.

V and J are TRBV4-3 and TRBJ2-1; 12 bases align to TRBD2. V was clipped by 0 bases and J by 12 bases; unmatched bases: 15. This CDR3 is built from 18 residues. Germline V gene lookup returns CDR1 LGHNA and CDR2 YSLEER. CDR3 in amino acids: CASSQEWRGLAGGVGQFF. The CDR3 bases are TGCGCCAGCAGCCAAGAGTGGAGGGGACTAGCGGGCGGAGTGGGGCAGTTCTTC.

V gene TRBV11-2 combines with J gene TRBJ2-7; 10 positions match TRBD2. This CDR3 has 15 residues. V was pared by 5 bases and J by 3 bases, with 7 bases of the junction left unmatched. The germline V gene has CDR1 SGHAT and CDR2 FQNNGV. CDR3 bases: TGTGCCAGCAGCATACGGACTAGCGGTGACTACGAGCAGTACTTC. Protein: CASSIRTSGDYEQYF.

With regard to this clone: An end of the junction does not agree with germline; a read error may underlie this. V and J are TRBV15 and TRBJ1-2; possibly TRBD1 for D (5 bases). CDR3 size: 15 residues. Germline loops: CDR1 LNHNV, CDR2 YYDKDF (reference sequence). The CDR3 nucleotides read TGTGCCACCAGCAGAGATCTATCGCAGGGAGGTCTCACCTACTTC. This gives the protein CATSRDLSQGGLTYF.

The V gene is TRBV4-2, the J gene TRBJ2-2; possibly TRBD2 for D (5 bases). Germline-derived CDR1 and CDR2 are LGHNA and YNFKEQ. V gave up 0 bases and J gave up 7 bases, with 12 bases separating them. The CDR3 covers 15 residues. The CDR3 reads CASSQDPSEGGELFF. CDR3 DNA: TGTGCCAGCAGCCAAGATCCCAGCGAGGGCGGGGAGCTGTTTTTT.

This chain joins TRBV12-3 or TRBV12-4 and TRBJ1-5; TRBD1 is a possible D gene (6 bases). V gave up 5 bases and J gave up 7 bases, with 12 bases separating them. The CDR3 is made up of 13 amino acids. CDR3 loop: CASSIGRGQPQHF. The CDR3 DNA sequence: TGTGCCAGCAGTATCGGGAGGGGGCAGCCCCAGCATTTT.

The chain uses TRBV4-2 and TRBJ1-4; D may be TRBD1 (5 bases). This CDR3 region has 18 residues. Germline V gene lookup returns CDR1 LGHNA and CDR2 YNFKEQ. Trimming took off 0 bases at V and 8 bases at J, with 22 bases between the two ends. This CDR3 reads CASSQEYGGFSVGEKLFF. CDR3 nucleotide sequence: TGTGCCAGCAGCCAAGAGTATGGGGGGTTCTCAGTTGGGGAAAAACTGTTTTTT.

The chain combines TRBV2 with TRBJ2-7, with unresolved D. The CDR3 contains 11 residues. CDR1 SNHLY and CDR2 FYNNEI come from the germline V gene. V gave up 6 bases and J gave up 7 bases, with 10 bases separating them. The CDR3 spells CASSFFREQYF. The CDR3 coding sequence is TGTGCCAGCAGCTTTTTTCGGGAGCAGTACTTC.

This chain connects TRBV2 to TRBJ2-5; perhaps TRBD2 as D (5 bases). V was pared by 3 bases and J by 7 bases, with 9 bases between. In germline, CDR1 is SNHLY, CDR2 FYNNEI. CDR3 size: 12 residues. The CDR3 here is CASSDRETTQYF. For the CDR3, the DNA is TGTGCCAGCAGTGATAGGGAGACGACCCAGTACTTC.

This chain uses TRBV5-1 with TRBJ2-2; D is perhaps TRBD2 (5 bases). From germline, CDR1 is SGHRS and CDR2 YFSETQ. Trimming pared 2 bases from V and 1 base from J, leaving 15 bases between. There are 17 residues in the CDR3. The CDR3 loop reads CASSLGGRGKNTGELFF. The CDR3 DNA is TGCGCCAGCAGCTTAGGTGGACGGGGAAAGAACACCGGGGAGCTGTTTTTT.

This clone appeared a single time. The genes are TRBV19 and TRBJ1-1; weak D call: TRBD1 (5 bases). Per the germline V gene, CDR1 is LNHDA and CDR2 is SQIVND (reference sequence). The germline V and J ends were trimmed by 4 bases and 6 bases, with 15 bases remaining between them. The CDR3 is 14 amino acids. CDR3 DNA sequence: TGTGCCAGTAGTAGCGTCGGCGGGGCGGCTGAAGCTTTCTTT. Translating it yields CASSSVGGAAEAFF.

The rearrangement joins TRBV2 to TRBJ2-5; 15 nucleotides match TRBD2. The junction had 5 bases not matched to a gene; V was cut back by 5 bases and J by 1 base. Germline values: CDR1 SNHLY, CDR2 FYNNEI. This CDR3 has 17 amino acids. The CDR3 protein is CASSQQGLAGGQETQYF. The CDR3 region has the DNA TGTGCCAGCAGTCAACAGGGACTAGCGGGAGGCCAAGAGACCCAGTACTTC.